This T cell receptor beta chain was recorded in a study of beta chain features in type 1 diabetes (dated by TCRdb to the late 2010s). Describing the broader study: Mean age, gender distribution, total cell number and subset yield were not different between patients and healthy donors. Across all samples, some 110,000,000 sorted cells were examined, and cell number per subset correlated strongly with RNA yield. The study compared TCRB repertoires of sorted circulating CD4+ T cell subsets between recently diagnosed type 1 diabetes patients and matched healthy donors. Naive and central memory subsets were obtained from all 30 or so donors, but regulatory and stem cell-like memory subsets were isolated from only 8 patients and roughly 8 healthy donors.

The paper as a whole reports these results and caveats: Type 1 diabetes patients showed a moderate but significant shortening of TCRB CDR3 length in all four CD4+ subsets. Shorter templates might have been favored by PCR, but patient and control samples were amplified and corrected together, so both groups would have been affected equally by any skew. Naive, central memory and regulatory TCRB repertoires appeared to be more alike among patients than among healthy donors. HLA sub-analyses involved small numbers of individuals, so any influence of HLA type on TCRB rearrangement remained unresolved. At VDJ recombination sites, type 1 diabetes patients had fewer insertions and more deleted nucleotides, which implies abnormalities in thymic rearrangement. Because cDNA was sequenced instead of genomic DNA, activated cells with high expression could be over-represented, although the groups did not differ in activation or CD3 levels.

This clone has only a few counts. This receptor's antigen is unknown. Base qualities are not provided; no much larger clone lies one nucleotide away. From each donor, a single peripheral blood sample of approximately 120 mL on average was drawn into heparinised tubes. Naive, central memory, regulatory and stem cell-like memory CD4+ T cells were sorted on a BD FACSAria II using a panel including CD45RO, CCR7, CD25, CD127, CD95 and CD27. Purity was above 95% for every sorted population. PBMCs were separated immediately by Lymphoprep density gradient centrifugation and were stained directly, without being cultured. Samples were stained and sorted in pairs, with one healthy donor and one patient per experiment, so that batch effects were minimized. The entire amount of isolated RNA was reverse transcribed using the High Capacity cDNA Reverse Transcription Kit, so the sequenced TCRB transcripts were expressed ones. Deep immunoSEQ sequencing was applied to naive, central memory and regulatory T cell samples, giving an average of approximately 3.8 million total reads per sample. Sorted cells were lysed in RLT buffer and RNA was extracted with DNase-treated RNeasy Micro or Mini kits, depending on cell number. To prevent cross-contamination, every cell subset was processed on its own, while patient and healthy donor samples were processed together. TCRB sequences were amplified from cDNA with the immunoSEQ multiplex PCR, producing 87-bp fragments spanning the CDR3 region. Amplicons were sequenced on the Illumina HiSeq platform. Per the original workflow: Synthetic template baselines were used to correct PCR bias computationally, reads within Hamming distance 2 were collapsed, and singletons that could not be merged were discarded. By aligning reads against IMGT, V, D and J genes, CDR3 length, and insertions or deletions at six rearrangement sites were assigned. Within each subset, clonotype counts were normalized to the number of sorted cells before true diversity and Gini coefficients were calculated with the tcR R package. The overlap coefficient, calculated on TCRB nucleotide sequences, was used to measure repertoire sharing. What TCRdb holds here is the immuneACCESS table cut down to in-frame rearrangements. Part of the clones is not present; checked against another copy, under half of the missing clones reflect an unresolved V gene, and the others are unexplained. V and J calls and clone size are those listed in that table; D and trimming were worked out from the DNA. The sample data list approximately 170,000 clones, and 7.8% of these were observed just once. The ten largest make up about 0.9% of the sample.

Input material: central memory CD4+ T cells from blood. The TCR sequence derives from a woman aged 35 to 49 with type 1 diabetes.

DNA sequence: TGTGCCAGCAGCTTAGTCAGAGGGGGTAATGAAAAACTGTTTTTT. This encodes CASSLVRGGNEKLFF. The V and J segments used are TRBV11-2 and TRBJ1-4; TRBD1 is a weak D gene call, 6 bases matching. Per the germline V gene, SGHAT is the CDR1 and FQNNGV is the CDR2. Including the terminal cysteine and phenylalanine, the CDR3 comprises 15 residues. The sequence is cut down to CDR3 DNA, 45 bases in frame from base 1. V drops 1 base and J drops 4 bases, leaving 10 bases in between.